This TCR beta chain originates from a study of metastatic and nonmetastatic thyroid tumors. Study results and caveats: As reported, TCR beta diversity in blood and tumor was significantly higher in malignant thyroid tumors than in benign nodules.

This clone is medium-sized. Antigen specificity is unknown. Among the patients, none had received any treatment before thyroid surgery. TCRdb re-clonotyped the PCR reads through MiXCR. The sample records about 40,000 clones, about 15% being singletons. This CDR3 has 15 residues. The germline V and J ends were trimmed by 0 bases and 3 bases, with 12 bases remaining between them. Germline V gene lookup returns CDR1 MNHNS and CDR2 SASEGT. The sequence was collected from a female donor with papillary thyroid cancer or a benign thyroid nodule (not recorded which). Some clones in this sample may be carry-over from other donors' samples. This chain connects TRBV6-1 to TRBJ2-7; D may be TRBD2 (5 bases). Sequencing was carried out using blood. CDR3 loop: CASSEAPGSIYEQYF. The CDR3, as DNA: TGTGCCAGCAGTGAAGCACCGGGGTCAATCTACGAGCAGTACTTC.